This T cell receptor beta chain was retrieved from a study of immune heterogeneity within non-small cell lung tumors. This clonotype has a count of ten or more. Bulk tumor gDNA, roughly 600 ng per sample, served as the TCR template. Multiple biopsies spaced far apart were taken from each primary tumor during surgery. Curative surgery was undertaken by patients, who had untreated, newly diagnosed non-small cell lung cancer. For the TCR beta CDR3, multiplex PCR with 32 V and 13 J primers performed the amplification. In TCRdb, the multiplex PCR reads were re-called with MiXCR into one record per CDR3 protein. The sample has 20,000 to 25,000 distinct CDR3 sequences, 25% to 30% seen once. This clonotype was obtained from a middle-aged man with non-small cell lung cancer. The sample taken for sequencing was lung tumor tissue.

In DNA form, the CDR3 reads TGTGCCAGCAAACGACAGGATTATGGCTACACCTTC. Translating gives CASKRQDYGYTF. The genes are TRBV12-3 or TRBV12-4 and TRBJ1-2, with a possible D match to TRBD1 (6 bases). The V gene lost 7 bases and the J gene lost 5 bases, with 11 bases spanning the gap. The CDR3 extends over 12 amino acids.